This TCR beta chain was identified during a study of T cell responses to AZD1222 COVID-19 vaccine. Broader study findings: Mostly white British, mostly female donors; authors suggested clonal diversity may be underestimated.

In its sample, this clone was seen once. Antigen: not known. The V end was cut by 8 bases, the J end by 3 bases, with 22 bases between. CDR3 length equals 16 residues. CDR1 is MNHNY, CDR2 SVGAGI, per germline (reference sequence). Sequencing used immunoSEQ multiplex PCR; TCRdb keeps in-frame clones, though not all of them. Of about 220,000 clones detected, under 95% appear once; the ten largest clones hold about 1%. This material consisted of peripheral blood, taken on day 0 of MenACWY control vaccination. The sequence came from an adult in good health. V is TRBV6-6 and J is TRBJ2-5; tentatively, D is TRBD2 (7 bases). The CDR3 here is CASSRGGGDLKETQYF. The CDR3 coding sequence is TGTGCCAGCTCTCGCGGGGGCGGGGACTTGAAAGAGACCCAGTACTTC.